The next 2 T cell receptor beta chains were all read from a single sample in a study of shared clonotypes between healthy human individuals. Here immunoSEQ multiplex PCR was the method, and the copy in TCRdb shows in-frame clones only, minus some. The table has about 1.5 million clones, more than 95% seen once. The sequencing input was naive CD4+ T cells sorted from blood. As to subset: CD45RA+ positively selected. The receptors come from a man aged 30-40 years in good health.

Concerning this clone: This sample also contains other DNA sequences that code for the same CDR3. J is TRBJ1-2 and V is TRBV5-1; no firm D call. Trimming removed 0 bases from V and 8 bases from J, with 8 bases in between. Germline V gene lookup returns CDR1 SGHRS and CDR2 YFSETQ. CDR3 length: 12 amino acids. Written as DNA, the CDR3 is TGCGCCAGCAGCTTGGGGGGTCCAGGCTACACCTTC. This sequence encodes CASSLGGPGYTF.

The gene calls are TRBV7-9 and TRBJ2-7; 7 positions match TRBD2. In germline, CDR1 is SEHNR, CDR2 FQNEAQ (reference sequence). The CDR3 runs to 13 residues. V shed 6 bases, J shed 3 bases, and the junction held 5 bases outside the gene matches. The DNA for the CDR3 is TGTGCCAGCAGTGATCGCGGGAGCTACGAGCAGTACTTC. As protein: CASSDRGSYEQYF.